This T cell receptor (beta chain) is from a study of blood T cell repertoires in COVID-19. In the original analysis: From reference gene primer amplification, estimates of nucleated cell counts were derived. Method: immunoSEQ multiplex PCR; TCRdb's copy keeps in-frame clones and lacks some. V and J calls and clone size come straight from that table; D and trimming were deduced from the DNA. There are 50,000 to 70,000 clones in the sample; approximately 90% occur only once, and under 9.5% lies in the top ten. The germline V and J ends were trimmed by 1 base and 6 bases, with 9 bases remaining between them. Germline CDR1 reads LGHNA; CDR2 reads YSLEER. CDR3 length: 14 amino acids. This clone was counted only a few times.

This receptor was taken from a human donor with active COVID-19. The donor label of this sample is uncertain. The chain links TRBV4-3 to TRBJ2-2; tentative D call: TRBD1 (5 bases). The sequencing sample was made of peripheral blood. CDR3 sequence reads: CASSQGGTAGELFF. The DNA for the CDR3 is TGCGCCAGCAGCCAAGGGGGCACCGCCGGGGAGCTGTTTTTT.